Sequencing of this T cell receptor (beta chain) was carried out in a study of blood T cell repertoires in COVID-19. Background on the study: T cells, B-cell-depleted T cells, or PBMCs provided the cDNA or gDNA that served as material.

Produced via immunoSEQ multiplex PCR; TCRdb's table is partial and in-frame only. The sample contains around 190,000 clones, about 87% of which appear only once. The sequence derives from a man younger than 35 with acute COVID-19. Sample: PBMCs or T cells enriched from blood (not recorded which).

The CDR3 is CAISKPRQGINQPQHF. The CDR3 DNA follows: TGTGCCATCAGTAAACCCCGACAGGGTATTAATCAGCCCCAGCATTTT. The J gene is TRBJ1-5, the V gene TRBV10-3; 7 bases map to TRBD1. The junction had 11 bases not matched to a gene; V was cut back by 5 bases and J by 4 bases. The CDR3 runs 16 residues. Germline V gives CDR1 ENHRY, CDR2 SYGVKD.